The 17 T cell receptor beta chains below were found in one sample sequenced in a study of T cells in Graves' hyperthyroidism and ophthalmopathy. It was RNA transcripts that yielded the amplified TCR beta CDR3 regions. Primed by the HTBI set, a first-round RT-PCR was run on the TCR CDR3. A single record per CDR3 protein comes from TCRdb applying MiXCR to the multiplex PCR reads. The table shows hundreds of thousands of distinct CDR3 sequences, with approximately 13% occurring only once. The sample taken for sequencing was blood. These receptors were obtained from a woman aged 25 to 39 with Graves' hyperthyroidism that later progressed to Graves' ophthalmopathy.

This clonotype was counted many times. The chain recombines TRBV20-1 with TRBJ2-7; weak D call: TRBD1 (5 bases). V was clipped by 2 bases and J by 3 bases, with 17 bases between them. This CDR3 comprises 15 residues. Germline V CDR1 and CDR2: DFQATT, SNEGSKA (reference sequence). The CDR3 region has the DNA TGCAGTGCTAGACGCCGCGGTCTAGGGGTCTACGAGCAGTACTTC. This gives the protein CSARRRGLGVYEQYF.

This clonotype showed up just a few times. The rearrangement uses TRBV15 and TRBJ1-2; maybe TRBD1 (6 bases). V gave up 0 bases and J gave up 0 bases, with 20 bases separating them. The germline gives CDR1 LNHNV, CDR2 YYDKDF (reference sequence). The CDR3 covers 19 residues. The CDR3 loop is CATSRENSEGGIANYGYTF. CDR3 sequence (DNA): TGTGCCACCAGCAGAGAGAACAGCGAAGGGGGAATTGCTAACTATGGCTACACCTTC.

In its sample, this clonotype was seen many times. This chain connects TRBV11-2 to TRBJ1-1, with a weak D call TRBD1 (6 bases). Germline V gene lookup returns CDR1 SGHAT and CDR2 FQNNGV. This CDR3 has 15 residues. Deletions cut 5 bases from V and 1 base from J, with 14 bases between. The CDR3 DNA reads as TGTGCCAGCAGCCTGGGGGCCGGGGGGAACACTGAAGCTTTCTTT. Protein sequence: CASSLGAGGNTEAFF.

Many counts were recorded for this clonotype. The rearrangement uses TRBV19 and TRBJ2-5, with D possibly TRBD2 on 5 matching bases. CDR3 length: 13 amino acids. Trimming took 9 bases from V and 2 from J, leaving 13 bases between them. The germline V gene has CDR1 LNHDA and CDR2 SQIVND (reference sequence). The CDR3 nucleotides are TGTGCCAGCACCGGAGCGGAGCAAGAGACCCAGTACTTC. It encodes CASTGAEQETQYF. Together with reference TRBV19 and TRBJ2-5, the CDR3 gives the full variable domain: DGGITQSPKYLFRKEGQNVTLSCEQNLNHDAMYWYRQDPGQGLRLIYYSQIVNDFQKGDIAEGYSVSREKKESFPLTVTSAQKNPTAFYLCASTGAEQETQYFGPGTRLLVL.

V is TRBV7-9 and J is TRBJ2-3, with 11 bases that match TRBD1. The junction had 14 bases not matched to a gene; V was cut back by 5 bases and J by 7 bases. Germline loops: CDR1 SEHNR, CDR2 FQNEAQ (reference sequence). CDR3 size: 17 residues. The CDR3, as DNA: TGTGCCAGCAGCACCTCCGGGACAGGGGGTCCGGGGTATACGCAGTATTTT. Translating gives CASSTSGTGGPGYTQYF.

The chain is built from TRBV30 and TRBJ1-5; TRBD1 matches 7 bases. The J segment lost 1 base and the V segment lost 2 bases, leaving 8 bases of the junction unmatched. This CDR3 contains 16 residues. Germline loops: CDR1 GTSNPN, CDR2 SVGIG (reference sequence). The CDR3 reads CAWSRAQQGSNQPQHF. The CDR3, as DNA: TGTGCCTGGAGTAGGGCCCAACAGGGGAGCAATCAGCCCCAGCATTTT.

This clonotype showed up many times. The J gene is TRBJ1-4, the V gene TRBV24-1; D may be TRBD1 (5 bases). Trimming removed 3 bases at V and 8 bases at J, with 18 bases between. This CDR3 spans 16 amino acids. Germline assignment: CDR1 KGHDR and CDR2 SFDVKD. This CDR3 reads CATSDGRQSEGEKLFF. The CDR3 DNA sequence: TGTGCCACCAGTGATGGACGACAGTCCGAGGGCGAAAAACTGTTTTTT.

The sample holds a few counts of this clonotype. The rearrangement uses TRBV20-1 and TRBJ1-2; D ambiguous. The V end lost 2 bases, the J end lost 0 bases, and 10 bases lay between the germline ends. This CDR3 comprises 14 residues. CDR1 and CDR2 from the germline V gene are DFQATT and SNEGSKA (reference sequence). This CDR3 is CSARPQTTNYGYTF. As DNA, the CDR3 is TGCAGTGCTAGACCTCAGACAACTAACTATGGCTACACCTTC.

This chain joins TRBV28 and TRBJ2-7, with 10 bases that match TRBD2. After removal of 1 base from V and 5 bases from J, the junction contained 2 bases not matched to a gene. Germline CDR1 reads MDHEN; CDR2 reads SYDVKM. CDR3 length: 14 residues. CDR3 sequence: CASSLSSGRDEQYF. DNA for the CDR3: TGTGCCAGCAGTTTATCTAGCGGGAGAGACGAGCAGTACTTC.

This clonotype was seen repeatedly, ten times or more. The V call is TRBV28, the J call TRBJ1-2; no definite D call. CDR1 is MDHEN and CDR2 is SYDVKM in the germline V gene. V gave up 3 bases and J gave up 2 bases, with 10 bases separating them. The CDR3 contains 14 residues. CDR3 residues: CASSLRLINYGYTF. The CDR3 coding sequence is TGTGCCAGCAGTTTGCGACTGATAAACTATGGCTACACCTTC.

This clonotype was counted ten times or more. The V and J genes are TRBV27 and TRBJ1-2; possibly TRBD1 for D (6 bases). The CDR3 length is 14 residues. V lost 6 bases and J 8 bases, leaving 19 bases between the germline ends. Germline V CDR1 and CDR2: MNHEY, SMNVEV (reference sequence). In DNA form, the CDR3 reads TGTGCCAGCAGACCCGGAACAGGGTGGAAAGGCTACACCTTC. This codes for CASRPGTGWKGYTF.

This clonotype occurred a few times. The chain is built from TRBV24-1 and TRBJ2-7, with TRBD1 matching 7 bases. The germline gives CDR1 KGHDR, CDR2 SFDVKD. The V and J ends lost 7 bases and 3 bases, in that order; junction bases with no gene match: 5. The CDR3 spans 13 residues. CDR3 loop: CATSVTGNYEQYF. The CDR3 DNA sequence: TGTGCCACCAGCGTGACAGGGAACTACGAGCAGTACTTC.

As regards this clonotype: This may arise from a read error, as a much more abundant clone is one base away. The chain has TRBV20-1 and TRBJ1-2; the D gene is possibly TRBD1 (6 bases). The V end was cut by 4 bases, the J end by 6 bases, with 15 bases between. This CDR3 spans 13 amino acids. CDR1 and CDR2 (germline): DFQATT, SNEGSKA (reference sequence). The CDR3 here is CSATPGVYDGYTF. CDR3 bases: TGCAGTGCTACTCCAGGGGTCTACGATGGCTACACCTTC.

This clonotype was found many times. CDR3 in DNA: TGTGCCAGCAGCGTATATGGGAGTAGGGGGACTAGTGTAGGGGAGACCCAGTACTTC. Translating gives CASSVYGSRGTSVGETQYF. This rearrangement joins TRBV9 to TRBJ2-5, with 8 bases that match TRBD2. The germline CDR1 and CDR2 sequences are SGDLS and YYNGEE. The CDR3 totals 19 residues. V shed 1 base and J 5 bases; nucleotides not matched to a gene: 19.

The chain employs TRBV7-8 and TRBJ2-5; D possibly matches TRBD1 or TRBD2 (5 bases each). CDR1 is SGHVS and CDR2 is FQNEAQ in the germline V gene. The V gene lost 1 base and the J gene lost 1 base, with 16 bases spanning the gap. The CDR3 runs to 17 residues. CDR3 sequence (DNA): TGTGCCAGCAGCTTAGGGGGGTTGAGAGGGAGCCAAGAGACCCAGTACTTC. Amino acid sequence: CASSLGGLRGSQETQYF. The variable domain in full, completed from reference TRBV7-8 and TRBJ2-5, reads GAGVSQSPRYKVAKRGQDVALRCDPISGHVSLFWYQQALGQGPEFLTYFQNEAQLDKSGLPSDRFFAERPEGSVSTLKIQRTQQEDSAVYLCASSLGGLRGSQETQYFGPGTRLLVL.

There are many counts of this clonotype. The rearrangement joins TRBV2 to TRBJ1-4, with D possibly TRBD1 on 6 matching bases. The V gene's germline CDR1 is SNHLY and CDR2 FYNNEI. There are 16 residues in the CDR3. Between the trimmed V and J ends, which lost 3 bases and 8 bases, there was a span of 19 bases. CDR3 in amino acids: CASSEFYGGLEEKLFF. In nucleotides, the CDR3 is TGTGCCAGCAGTGAGTTTTATGGGGGCTTGGAAGAAAAACTGTTTTTT.

This clonotype was seen many times. The chain recombines TRBV27 with TRBJ2-1; D is tentatively TRBD1 or TRBD2 (5 bases each). The V and J ends lost 8 bases and 8 bases respectively, with 10 bases between them. Germline V gene lookup returns CDR1 MNHEY and CDR2 SMNVEV (reference sequence). This CDR3 has 11 amino acids. CDR3 loop: CASGVGDEQFF. The CDR3 DNA is TGTGCCAGCGGCGTGGGGGATGAGCAGTTCTTC.